These 26 T cell receptor beta chains share one sample of origin, sequenced in a study of response to subunit inactivated influenza vaccine. TCRdb reanalysed the RT-PCR reads using MiXCR and keeps one entry per CDR3 protein. The table has over 150,000 distinct CDR3 sequences, 9.5% to 13% seen once. Here the sequenced sample was non-naive T cells sorted from PBMCs, taken 40 to 50 days after vaccination. These receptors were collected from a man aged 50 to 59 who received an inactivated influenza vaccine.

This clonotype was counted ten times or more. The chain carries TRBV20-1 and TRBJ2-2, with D maybe TRBD2 (7 bases). V was trimmed by 4 bases and J by 4 bases, leaving 22 bases between them. Germline V gene lookup returns CDR1 DFQATT and CDR2 SNEGSKA (reference sequence). The CDR3 has 17 amino acids. The CDR3 spells CSATRGGGGEGTGELFF. The CDR3 DNA follows: TGCAGTGCTACCCGAGGAGGAGGGGGGGAGGGCACCGGGGAGCTGTTTTTT.

There are many counts of this clonotype. The chain recombines TRBV3-1 with TRBJ1-2; D not certain. The ends were cut back, 3 bases at V and 3 bases at J, with 2 bases in the middle. The CDR3 spans 11 residues. Germline loops: CDR1 LGHDT, CDR2 YNNKEL (reference sequence). The CDR3 region has the DNA TGTGCCAGCAGCCAGCACTATGGCTACACCTTC. Its protein is CASSQHYGYTF.

In its sample, this clonotype was seen a few times. The chain combines TRBV20-1 with TRBJ1-2; possible D gene TRBD1, 5 bases. This CDR3 comprises 12 residues. V lost 3 bases, J lost 4 bases, and 9 bases lay in between. Germline V lookup: CDR1 DFQATT, CDR2 SNEGSKA (reference sequence). CDR3 sequence reads: CSARTETYGYTF. DNA of the CDR3: TGCAGTGCTAGGACAGAGACCTATGGCTACACCTTC.

The rearrangement joins TRBV4-2 to TRBJ2-2, with D possibly matching TRBD1 (6 bases). This CDR3 is 19 amino acids long. Germline loops: CDR1 LGHNA, CDR2 YNFKEQ. Trimming left V 3 bases short and J 1 base short, with 21 bases between. CDR3 sequence reads: CASSQAQGLGNMNTGELFF. In DNA form, the CDR3 reads TGTGCCAGCAGCCAGGCACAGGGCTTGGGTAATATGAACACCGGGGAGCTGTTTTTT.

This clonotype was seen only a few times. The J gene is TRBJ1-2, the V gene TRBV4-3, with D possibly being TRBD1 (5 bases). Germline CDR1 LGHNA, CDR2 YSLEER. Trimming removed 0 bases from V and 2 bases from J, with 13 bases in between. The CDR3 is 16 amino acids. The CDR3 region is CASSQDWGLGNYGYTF. The CDR3 coding sequence is TGCGCCAGCAGCCAAGATTGGGGCCTGGGGAACTATGGCTACACCTTC.

A word on this clonotype: A clone one base away is much larger, so this may be a read error. This chain uses TRBV5-6 with TRBJ2-5, with D maybe TRBD2 (6 bases). The V and J ends lost 4 bases and 3 bases respectively, with 16 bases between them. The V gene's germline CDR1 is SGHDT and CDR2 YYEEEE. The CDR3 extends over 15 amino acids. The CDR3 sequence is CASSMVRGTEETQYF. DNA of the CDR3: TGTGCCAGCAGCATGGTTCGCGGGACGGAAGAGACCCAGTACTTC.

This clonotype was detected ten times or more. The gene calls are TRBV10-3 and TRBJ2-1, with a tentative D call TRBD1 (5 bases). Germline V gives CDR1 ENHRY, CDR2 SYGVKD. The CDR3 covers 14 residues. V lost 0 bases and J 8 bases, leaving 11 bases between the germline ends. The CDR3 bases are TGTGCCATCAGTGAGTCAGGGGCCCGCTATGAGCAGTTCTTC. Residues: CAISESGARYEQFF.

The V call is TRBV28, the J call TRBJ2-3; maybe TRBD2 (6 bases). The CDR3 is made up of 16 amino acids. The germline V gene has CDR1 MDHEN and CDR2 SYDVKM. V was clipped by 3 bases and J by 0 bases, with 13 bases between them. The CDR3 DNA follows: TGTGCCAGCAGTTTCTCCAGCGGGCCTAGCACAGATACGCAGTATTTT. Its translation: CASSFSSGPSTDTQYF.

This clonotype was seen ten or more times. The CDR3 sequence is CASSPSSTKGNEQFF. The CDR3 DNA reads TGTGCCAGCAGCCCCAGCTCGACTAAAGGGAATGAGCAGTTCTTC. The chain uses TRBV7-2 and TRBJ2-1; possible D gene TRBD2, 5 bases. The CDR3 consists of 15 residues. Trimming pared 5 bases from V and 7 bases from J, leaving 18 bases between. In germline, CDR1 is SGHTA, CDR2 FQGNSA.

The chain uses TRBV5-6 and TRBJ2-2; D is unclear. Germline-derived CDR1 and CDR2 are SGHDT and YYEEEE. The CDR3 is 13 residues long. The V end lost 2 bases, the J end lost 5 bases, and 7 bases lay between the germline ends. The CDR3 DNA sequence: TGTGCCAGCAGCTTTCCAGGTACCGGGGAGCTGTTTTTT. Translated: CASSFPGTGELFF.

The J gene is TRBJ1-5, the V gene TRBV18; D remains unclear. The CDR3 length is 12 residues. From germline, CDR1 is KGHSH and CDR2 LQKENI. With 6 bases removed from V and 3 bases from J, the gap between germline ends came to 6 bases. Here the CDR3 reads CASSGYNQPQHF. As DNA, the CDR3 is TGTGCCAGCTCCGGGTACAATCAGCCCCAGCATTTT.

With regard to this clonotype: A much larger clone differs by one base, so this may be a read error. The chain uses TRBV7-6 and TRBJ2-7; 7 bases are shared with TRBD2. CDR1 is SGHVS and CDR2 is FNYEAQ in the germline V gene. The CDR3 is 14 amino acids. The CDR3 DNA sequence: TGTGCCAGCAGCCGGGACTACGGCTCCTACAAGCAGTACTTC. This sequence encodes CASSRDYGSYKQYF.

The V call is TRBV2, the J call TRBJ2-1, with TRBD1 identical over 7 bases. CDR1 and CDR2 from the germline V gene are SNHLY and FYNNEI. V lost 10 bases and J lost 0; bases outside the gene matches: 6. The CDR3 spans 14 residues. This CDR3 reads CAIQDRSSYNEQFF. Written as DNA, the CDR3 is TGTGCCATCCAGGACAGGAGCTCCTACAATGAGCAGTTCTTC.

This clonotype appeared a few times. The chain links TRBV6-1 to TRBJ2-6, with no clear D. The CDR3 consists of 17 residues. V dropped 5 bases and J dropped 4 bases, with 18 bases sitting between them. CDR1 and CDR2 from the germline V gene are MNHNS and SASEGT. CDR3 nucleotide sequence: TGTGCCAGCAGTCAAAACCCTTTCAGCAAGGGGGCCAACGTCCTGACTTTC. It yields the protein CASSQNPFSKGANVLTF.

The chain uses TRBV7-8 and TRBJ1-5, with D perhaps TRBD1 (6 bases). V was trimmed by 2 bases and J by 5 bases, leaving 19 bases between them. CDR3 length equals 17 residues. Germline CDR1 reads SGHVS; CDR2 reads FQNEAQ. The chain's CDR3 is CASSLLPTGIFHQPQHF. CDR3 bases: TGTGCCAGCAGCTTACTCCCGACAGGTATATTCCATCAGCCCCAGCATTTT.

This rearrangement joins TRBV4-1 to TRBJ2-1; D remains ambiguous. V lost 4 bases and J 5 bases, leaving 15 bases between the germline ends. The germline CDR1 and CDR2 sequences are MGHRA and YSYEKL. CDR3 length equals 15 residues. CDR3 residues: CASSPLAAHNNEQFF. CDR3 sequence (DNA): TGCGCCAGCAGCCCCCTGGCGGCACACAACAATGAGCAGTTCTTC.

The chain recombines TRBV2 with TRBJ2-3; 9 bases are shared with TRBD2. V lost 3 bases and J lost 5; bases outside the gene matches: 6. Germline values: CDR1 SNHLY, CDR2 FYNNEI. The CDR3 length is 15 residues. The CDR3 sequence: CASSERGGDRDTQYF. CDR3 nucleotides: TGTGCCAGCAGTGAGCGCGGGGGGGATCGAGATACGCAGTATTTT.

This clonotype occurred a few times. The chain is built from TRBV7-9 and TRBJ1-1; unclear D gene. CDR3 length: 14 amino acids. Germline CDR1 is SEHNR and CDR2 is FQNEAQ (reference sequence). Between the trimmed V and J ends, which lost 8 bases and 1 base, there was a span of 14 bases. The CDR3 DNA is TGTGCCAGCGTCTTATCCGGGCGGAACACTGAAGCTTTCTTT. Its translation: CASVLSGRNTEAFF.

V and J are TRBV5-1 and TRBJ1-1, with D possibly TRBD1 on 6 matching bases. Germline lookup yields CDR1 SGHRS and CDR2 YFSETQ. This CDR3 has 13 residues. The V and J ends lost 0 bases and 8 bases respectively, with 11 bases between them. The CDR3 DNA sequence: TGCGCCAGCAGCTTGGCGGGGGGGCGGGAAGCTTTCTTT. It specifies CASSLAGGREAFF.

In this sample, this clonotype turned up a few times. The chain joins TRBV4-1 to TRBJ2-7; 9 nucleotides agree with TRBD1. Trimming took 2 bases from V and 2 from J; bases not matched to a gene: 13. Germline CDR1 and CDR2: MGHRA and YSYEKL. The CDR3 totals 18 residues. Here the CDR3 reads CASSQIQPPGQGTYEQYF. The DNA for the CDR3 is TGCGCCAGCAGCCAAATCCAACCCCCGGGACAGGGTACCTACGAGCAGTACTTC.

This clonotype appeared many times. The chain is built from TRBV11-2 and TRBJ1-3; the D gene is possibly TRBD1 (6 bases). The germline V and J ends were trimmed by 5 bases and 8 bases, with 16 bases remaining between them. The CDR3 loop spans 14 amino acids. Germline loops: CDR1 SGHAT, CDR2 FQNNGV. CDR3 protein: CASSAQGTVDTIYF. CDR3 coding DNA: TGTGCCAGCAGCGCGCAGGGGACGGTGGACACCATATATTTT.

This clonotype was detected only a few times. The chain links TRBV7-2 to TRBJ2-1; 9 bases align to TRBD2. Germline CDR1 reads SGHTA; CDR2 reads FQGNSA. Trimming removed 1 base from V and 5 bases from J; junction bases left unmatched: 9. The CDR3 runs to 17 residues. Written as DNA, the CDR3 is TGTGCCAGCAGCTTAGGGGGGACAGCGGGGGGAAACAATGAGCAGTTCTTC. This translates into CASSLGGTAGGNNEQFF.

This clonotype was counted ten times or more. CDR3 DNA: TGTGCCAGCAGCTCCCGCGGAGGGAGTAATGAAAAACTGTTTTTT. Residues: CASSSRGGSNEKLFF. The chain joins TRBV7-2 to TRBJ1-4; D uncertain. CDR1 and CDR2 from the germline V gene are SGHTA and FQGNSA. This CDR3 has 15 residues. V gave up 4 bases and J gave up 4 bases, with 13 bases separating them.

The J gene is TRBJ2-1, the V gene TRBV15; no reliable D call. The CDR3 runs 12 residues. V lost 0 bases and J 5 bases, leaving 2 bases between the germline ends. Germline CDR1 LNHNV, CDR2 YYDKDF (reference sequence). The CDR3 reads CATSRENNEQFF. The CDR3 DNA reads as TGTGCCACCAGCAGAGAAAACAATGAGCAGTTCTTC.

The rearrangement uses TRBV25-1 and TRBJ2-5; tentatively, D is TRBD2 (6 bases). The V end lost 5 bases, the J end lost 4 bases, and 14 bases lay between the germline ends. The CDR3 is made up of 14 amino acids. Germline V gene lookup returns CDR1 MGHDK and CDR2 SYGVNS. The CDR3 loop is CASSPRTKSETQYF. The CDR3 coding sequence is TGTGCCAGCAGTCCCCGGACTAAGTCAGAGACCCAGTACTTC. Filled out from reference TRBV25-1 and TRBJ2-5, the complete variable domain reads EADIYQTPRYLVIGTGKKITLECSQTMGHDKMYWYQQDPGMELHLIHYSYGVNSTEKGDLSSESTVSRIRTEHFPLTLESARPSHTSQYLCASSPRTKSETQYFGPGTRLLVL.

This clonotype was counted a few times. This sequence joins TRBV20-1 and TRBJ2-7, with no clear D. V lost 0 bases, J lost 9 bases, and 18 bases lay in between. CDR3 length: 14 amino acids. The germline gives CDR1 DFQATT, CDR2 SNEGSKA (reference sequence). CDR3 residues: CSARDLGDRVLQYF. The CDR3 DNA reads TGCAGTGCTAGAGATTTGGGTGATCGGGTATTGCAGTACTTC.